This T cell receptor beta chain emerged from a study of T cell responses to AZD1222 COVID-19 vaccine. Study in general: Pooled together were second doses at about 4 or about 12 weeks. General observations from the study: Reportedly, nearly half the spike-specific TCRs target unmutated variant regions. CD4 TCRs covered the whole spike, strongest at regions 160-218 and 743-854.

There are 13 residues in the CDR3. The germline CDR1 and CDR2 sequences are SGHRS and YFSETQ. V lost 7 bases, J lost 3 bases, and 6 bases stayed unmatched. Concerning this clone itself: Its antigen is still unknown.

Generated by immunoSEQ multiplex PCR, the TCRdb table keeps only in-frame clones and is missing some. In the table there are more than 95,000 clones, about 89% of which are singletons. Sequenced here: peripheral blood, sampled on day 0 of AZD1222 vaccination. The chain joins TRBV5-1 to TRBJ1-1; 7 bases match TRBD1. The clonotype comes from an adult in good health. The CDR3 region is CASGTQGDTEAFF. The CDR3 DNA is TGCGCCAGCGGAACCCAGGGGGACACTGAAGCTTTCTTT. Full variable domain (missing parts from reference TRBV5-1 and TRBJ1-1): KAGVTQTPRYLIKTRGQQVTLSCSPISGHRSVSWYQQTPGQGLQFLFEYFSETQRNKGNFPGRFSGRQFSNSRSEMNVSTLELGDSALYLCASGTQGDTEAFFGQGTRLTVV.